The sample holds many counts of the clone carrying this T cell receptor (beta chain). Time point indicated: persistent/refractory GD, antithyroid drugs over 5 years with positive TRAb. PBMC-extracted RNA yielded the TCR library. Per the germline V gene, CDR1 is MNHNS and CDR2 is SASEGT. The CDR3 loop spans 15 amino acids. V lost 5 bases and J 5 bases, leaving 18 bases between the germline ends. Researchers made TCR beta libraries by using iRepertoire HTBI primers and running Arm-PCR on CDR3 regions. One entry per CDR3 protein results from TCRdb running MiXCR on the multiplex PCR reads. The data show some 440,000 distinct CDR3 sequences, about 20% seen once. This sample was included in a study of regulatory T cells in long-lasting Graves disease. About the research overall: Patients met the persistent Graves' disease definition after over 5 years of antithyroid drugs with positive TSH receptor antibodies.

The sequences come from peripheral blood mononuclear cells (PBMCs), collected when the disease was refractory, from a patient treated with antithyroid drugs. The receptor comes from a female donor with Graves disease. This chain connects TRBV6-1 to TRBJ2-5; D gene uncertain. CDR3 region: CASSQSTKAWETQYF. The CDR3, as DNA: TGTGCCAGCAGTCAATCTACAAAGGCTTGGGAGACCCAGTACTTC.